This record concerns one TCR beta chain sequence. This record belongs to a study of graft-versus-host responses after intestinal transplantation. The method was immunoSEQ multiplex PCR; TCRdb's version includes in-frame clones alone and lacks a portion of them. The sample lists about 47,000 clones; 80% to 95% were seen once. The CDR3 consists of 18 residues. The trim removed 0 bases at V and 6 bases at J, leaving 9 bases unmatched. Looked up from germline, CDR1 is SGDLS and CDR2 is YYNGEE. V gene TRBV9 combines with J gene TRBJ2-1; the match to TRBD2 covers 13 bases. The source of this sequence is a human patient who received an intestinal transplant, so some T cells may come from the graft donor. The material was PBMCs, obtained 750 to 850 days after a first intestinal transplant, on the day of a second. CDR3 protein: CASSVVPRTSGSTNEQFF. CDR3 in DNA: TGTGCCAGCAGCGTAGTTCCCCGGACTAGCGGGAGTACCAATGAGCAGTTCTTC.